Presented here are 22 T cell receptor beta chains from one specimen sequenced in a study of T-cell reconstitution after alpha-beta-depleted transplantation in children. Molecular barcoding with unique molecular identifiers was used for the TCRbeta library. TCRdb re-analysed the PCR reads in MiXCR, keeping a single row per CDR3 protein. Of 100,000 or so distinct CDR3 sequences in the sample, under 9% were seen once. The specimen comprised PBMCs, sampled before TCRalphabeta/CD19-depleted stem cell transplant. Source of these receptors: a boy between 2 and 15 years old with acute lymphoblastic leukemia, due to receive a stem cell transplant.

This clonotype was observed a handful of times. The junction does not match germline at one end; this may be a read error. The DNA for the CDR3 is TGCGCCAGCAGCTTGGAAGGACTAGTCTTCAACTTC. Encoded protein: CASSLEGLVFNF. The J gene is TRBJ2-7, the V gene TRBV5-1; 7 nucleotides match TRBD2. Germline loops: CDR1 SGHRS, CDR2 YFSETQ. The CDR3 sequence is 12 residues long.

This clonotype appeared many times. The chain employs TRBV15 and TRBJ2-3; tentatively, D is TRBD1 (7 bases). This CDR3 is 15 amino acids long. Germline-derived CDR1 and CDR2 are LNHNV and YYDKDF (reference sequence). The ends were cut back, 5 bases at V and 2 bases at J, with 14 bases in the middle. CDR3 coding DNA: TGTGCCACCAGCGCGGGACAGATGTTCACAGATACGCAGTATTTT. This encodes CATSAGQMFTDTQYF.

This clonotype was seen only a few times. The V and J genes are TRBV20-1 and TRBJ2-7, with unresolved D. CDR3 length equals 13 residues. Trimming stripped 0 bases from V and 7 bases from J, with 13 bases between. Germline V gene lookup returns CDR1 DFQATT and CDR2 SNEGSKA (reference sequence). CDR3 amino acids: CSAREGSLSEQYF. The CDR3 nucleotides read TGCAGTGCTAGAGAGGGCTCTCTCAGTGAGCAGTACTTC.

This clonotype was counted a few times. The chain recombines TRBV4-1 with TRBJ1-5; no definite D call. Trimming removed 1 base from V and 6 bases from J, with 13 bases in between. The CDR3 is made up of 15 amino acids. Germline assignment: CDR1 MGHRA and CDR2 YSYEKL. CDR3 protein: CASSQVEGPTQPQHF. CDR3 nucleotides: TGCGCCAGCAGCCAAGTGGAAGGGCCTACTCAGCCCCAGCATTTT.

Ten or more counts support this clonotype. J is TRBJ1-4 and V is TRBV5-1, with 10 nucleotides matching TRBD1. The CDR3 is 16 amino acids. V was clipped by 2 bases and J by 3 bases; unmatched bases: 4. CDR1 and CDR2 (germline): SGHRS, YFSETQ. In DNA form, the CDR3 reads TGCGCCAGCAGCTTTGACAGGGGGCTCTCTAATGAAAAACTGTTTTTT. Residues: CASSFDRGLSNEKLFF.

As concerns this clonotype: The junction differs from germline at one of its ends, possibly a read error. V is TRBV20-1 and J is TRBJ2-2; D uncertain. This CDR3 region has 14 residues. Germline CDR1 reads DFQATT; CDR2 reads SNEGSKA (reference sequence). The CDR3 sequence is CCAQGPTGTGELFF. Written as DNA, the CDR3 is TGCTGTGCTCAAGGCCCGACGGGCACCGGGGAGCTGTTTTTT.

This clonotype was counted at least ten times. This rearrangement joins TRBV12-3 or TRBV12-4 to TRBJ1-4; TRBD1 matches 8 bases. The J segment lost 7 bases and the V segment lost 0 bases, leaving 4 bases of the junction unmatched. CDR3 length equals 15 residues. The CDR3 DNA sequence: TGTGCCAGCAGTTTAGCTACAGGGGGGGGTGAAAAACTGTTTTTT. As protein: CASSLATGGGEKLFF.

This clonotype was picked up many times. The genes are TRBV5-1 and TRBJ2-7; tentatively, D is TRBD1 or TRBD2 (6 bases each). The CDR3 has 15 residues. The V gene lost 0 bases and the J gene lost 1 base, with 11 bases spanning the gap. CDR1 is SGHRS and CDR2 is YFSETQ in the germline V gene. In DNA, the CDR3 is TGCGCCAGCAGCTTGGATGGGGGGCGGTCCTACGAGCAGTACTTC. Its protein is CASSLDGGRSYEQYF.

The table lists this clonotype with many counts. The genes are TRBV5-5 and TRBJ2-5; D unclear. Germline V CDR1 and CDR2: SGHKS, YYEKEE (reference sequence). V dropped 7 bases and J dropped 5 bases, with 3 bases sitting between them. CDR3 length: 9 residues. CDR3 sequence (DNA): TGTGCCAGCGGGGAGACCCAGTACTTC. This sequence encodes CASGETQYF. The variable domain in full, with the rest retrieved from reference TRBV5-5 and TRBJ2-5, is DAGVTQSPTHLIKTRGQQVTLRCSPISGHKSVSWYQQVLGQGPQFIFQYYEKEERGRGNFPDRFSARQFPNYSSELNVNALLLGDSALYLCASGETQYFGPGTRLLVL.

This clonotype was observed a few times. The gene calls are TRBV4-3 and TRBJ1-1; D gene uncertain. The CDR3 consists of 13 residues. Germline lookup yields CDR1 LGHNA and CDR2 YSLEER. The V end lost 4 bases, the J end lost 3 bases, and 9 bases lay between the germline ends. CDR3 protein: CASSRDLDTEAFF. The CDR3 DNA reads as TGCGCCAGCAGCCGGGATTTGGACACTGAAGCTTTCTTT.

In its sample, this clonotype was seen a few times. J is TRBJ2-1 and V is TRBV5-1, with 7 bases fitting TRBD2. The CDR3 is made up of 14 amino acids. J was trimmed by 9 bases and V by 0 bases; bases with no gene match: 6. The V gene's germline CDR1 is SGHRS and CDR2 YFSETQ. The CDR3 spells CASSLVGLGVEQFF. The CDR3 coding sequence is TGCGCCAGCAGCTTGGTCGGACTAGGGGTTGAGCAGTTCTTC. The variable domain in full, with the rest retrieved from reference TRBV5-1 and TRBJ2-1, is KAGVTQTPRYLIKTRGQQVTLSCSPISGHRSVSWYQQTPGQGLQFLFEYFSETQRNKGNFPGRFSGRQFSNSRSEMNVSTLELGDSALYLCASSLVGLGVEQFFGPGTRLTVL.

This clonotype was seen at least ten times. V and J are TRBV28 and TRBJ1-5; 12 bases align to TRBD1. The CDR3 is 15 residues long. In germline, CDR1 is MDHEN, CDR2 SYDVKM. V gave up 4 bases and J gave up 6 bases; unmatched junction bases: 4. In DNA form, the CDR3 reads TGTGCCAGCAGTTCCGGGACAGGGGGCGTTCAGCCCCAGCATTTT. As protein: CASSSGTGGVQPQHF. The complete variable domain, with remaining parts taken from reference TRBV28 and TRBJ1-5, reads DVKVTQSSRYLVKRTGEKVFLECVQDMDHENMFWYRQDPGLGLRLIYFSYDVKMKEKGDIPEGYSVSREKKERFSLILESASTNQTSMYLCASSSGTGGVQPQHFGDGTRLSIL.

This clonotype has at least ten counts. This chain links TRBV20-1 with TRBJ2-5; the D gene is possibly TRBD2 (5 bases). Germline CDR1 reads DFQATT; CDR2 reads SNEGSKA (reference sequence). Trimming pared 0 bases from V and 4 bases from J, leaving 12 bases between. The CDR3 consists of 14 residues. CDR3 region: CSARDASPGETQYF. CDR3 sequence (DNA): TGCAGTGCTAGAGATGCTAGCCCAGGAGAGACCCAGTACTTC.

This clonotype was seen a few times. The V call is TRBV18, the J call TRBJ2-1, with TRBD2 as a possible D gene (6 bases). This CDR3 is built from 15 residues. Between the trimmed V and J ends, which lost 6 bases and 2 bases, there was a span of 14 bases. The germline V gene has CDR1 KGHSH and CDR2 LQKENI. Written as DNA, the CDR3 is TGTGCCAGCTCTCCGAGGGACTGGACCTACAATGAGCAGTTCTTC. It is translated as CASSPRDWTYNEQFF. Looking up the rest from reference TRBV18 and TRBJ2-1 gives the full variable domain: NAGVMQNPRHLVRRRGQEARLRCSPMKGHSHVYWYRQLPEEGLKFMVYLQKENIIDESGMPKERFSAEFPKEGPSILRIQQVVRGDSAAYFCASSPRDWTYNEQFFGPGTRLTVL.

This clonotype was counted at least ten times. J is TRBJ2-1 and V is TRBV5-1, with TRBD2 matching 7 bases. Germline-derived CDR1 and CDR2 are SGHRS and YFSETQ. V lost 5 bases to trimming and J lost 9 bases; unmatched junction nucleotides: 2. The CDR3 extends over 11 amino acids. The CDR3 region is CASRLAAEQFF. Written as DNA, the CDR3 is TGCGCCAGCAGGCTAGCGGCTGAGCAGTTCTTC.

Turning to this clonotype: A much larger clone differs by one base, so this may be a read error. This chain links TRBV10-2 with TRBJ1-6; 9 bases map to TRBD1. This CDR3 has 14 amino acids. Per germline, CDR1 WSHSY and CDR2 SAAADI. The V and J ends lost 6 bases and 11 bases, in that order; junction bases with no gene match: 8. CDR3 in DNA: TGCGCCAGCAGAGGAGGGACAGGGAACGCACCCCTCCACTTT. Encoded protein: CASRGGTGNAPLHF.

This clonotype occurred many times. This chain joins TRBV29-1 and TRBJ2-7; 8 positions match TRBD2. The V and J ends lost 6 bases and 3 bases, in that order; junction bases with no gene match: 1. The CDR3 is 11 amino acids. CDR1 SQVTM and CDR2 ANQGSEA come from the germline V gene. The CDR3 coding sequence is TGCAGCGTGGGGACTAGCTACGAGCAGTACTTC. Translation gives CSVGTSYEQYF.

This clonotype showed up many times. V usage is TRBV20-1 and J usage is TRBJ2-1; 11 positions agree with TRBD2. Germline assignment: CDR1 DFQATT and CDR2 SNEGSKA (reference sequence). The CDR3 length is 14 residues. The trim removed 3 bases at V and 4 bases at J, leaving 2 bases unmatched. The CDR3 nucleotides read TGCAGTGCTAGGGGACTAGCGGAATACAATGAGCAGTTCTTC. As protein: CSARGLAEYNEQFF.

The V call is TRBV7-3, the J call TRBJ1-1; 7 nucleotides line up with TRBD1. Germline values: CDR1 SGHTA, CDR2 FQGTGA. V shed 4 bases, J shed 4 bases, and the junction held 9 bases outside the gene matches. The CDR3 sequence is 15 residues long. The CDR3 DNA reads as TGTGCCAGCAGCTCCCGGAAGGGGGCGGTCACTGAAGCTTTCTTT. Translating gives CASSSRKGAVTEAFF.

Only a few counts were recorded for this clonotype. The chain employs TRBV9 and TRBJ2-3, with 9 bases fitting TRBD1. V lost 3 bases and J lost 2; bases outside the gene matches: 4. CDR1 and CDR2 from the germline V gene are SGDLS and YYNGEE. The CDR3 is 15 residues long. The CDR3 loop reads CASSARDRATDTQYF. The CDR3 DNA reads TGTGCCAGCAGCGCCCGGGACAGGGCCACAGATACGCAGTATTTT. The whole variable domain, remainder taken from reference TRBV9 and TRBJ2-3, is DSGVTQTPKHLITATGQRVTLRCSPRSGDLSVYWYQQSLDQGLQFLIQYYNGEERAKGNILERFSAQQFPDLHSELNLSSLELGDSALYFCASSARDRATDTQYFGPGTRLTVL.

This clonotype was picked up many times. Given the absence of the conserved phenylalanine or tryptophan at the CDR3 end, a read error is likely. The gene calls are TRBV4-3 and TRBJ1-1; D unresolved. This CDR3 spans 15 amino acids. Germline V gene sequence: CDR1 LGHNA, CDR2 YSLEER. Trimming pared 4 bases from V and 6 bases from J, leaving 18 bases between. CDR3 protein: CASSPRHTSGAEAFL. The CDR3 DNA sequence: TGCGCCAGCAGCCCCCGACACACCTCGGGTGCTGAAGCTTTCCTT.

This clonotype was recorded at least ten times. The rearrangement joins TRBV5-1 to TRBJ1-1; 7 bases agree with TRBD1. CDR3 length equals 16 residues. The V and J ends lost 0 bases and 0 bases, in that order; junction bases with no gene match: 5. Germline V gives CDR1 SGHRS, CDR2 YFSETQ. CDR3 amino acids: CASSLEGGGMNTEAFF. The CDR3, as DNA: TGCGCCAGCAGCTTGGAAGGGGGCGGAATGAACACTGAAGCTTTCTTT. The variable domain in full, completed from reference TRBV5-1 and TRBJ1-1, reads KAGVTQTPRYLIKTRGQQVTLSCSPISGHRSVSWYQQTPGQGLQFLFEYFSETQRNKGNFPGRFSGRQFSNSRSEMNVSTLELGDSALYLCASSLEGGGMNTEAFFGQGTRLTVV.